This note documents a single TCR beta chain sequence. TCRdb's table, derived via immunoSEQ multiplex PCR, lists solely in-frame clones and lacks some. Of roughly 2.2 million clones listed, around 90% are singletons. V lost 0 bases and J 4 bases, leaving 12 bases between the germline ends. Per germline, CDR1 SGDLS and CDR2 YYNGEE. The length of the CDR3 is 15 residues. The source of the sample is a study of shared clonotypes between healthy human individuals. At the level of the study: In total, the donors were a couple of women and a few men aged 18 to 49.

The V and J genes are TRBV9 and TRBJ2-3; either TRBD1 or TRBD2 may supply D (5 bases each). This clonotype originated in a young man in good health. Some clones in this sample may be carry-over from other donors' samples. The sample taken for sequencing was naive CD4+ T cells from PBMCs. Sample subset: CD45RA+ positively selected. CDR3 DNA: TGTGCCAGCAGCGTAGAAGGGGTGGAGGCAGATACGCAGTATTTT. Protein: CASSVEGVEADTQYF.